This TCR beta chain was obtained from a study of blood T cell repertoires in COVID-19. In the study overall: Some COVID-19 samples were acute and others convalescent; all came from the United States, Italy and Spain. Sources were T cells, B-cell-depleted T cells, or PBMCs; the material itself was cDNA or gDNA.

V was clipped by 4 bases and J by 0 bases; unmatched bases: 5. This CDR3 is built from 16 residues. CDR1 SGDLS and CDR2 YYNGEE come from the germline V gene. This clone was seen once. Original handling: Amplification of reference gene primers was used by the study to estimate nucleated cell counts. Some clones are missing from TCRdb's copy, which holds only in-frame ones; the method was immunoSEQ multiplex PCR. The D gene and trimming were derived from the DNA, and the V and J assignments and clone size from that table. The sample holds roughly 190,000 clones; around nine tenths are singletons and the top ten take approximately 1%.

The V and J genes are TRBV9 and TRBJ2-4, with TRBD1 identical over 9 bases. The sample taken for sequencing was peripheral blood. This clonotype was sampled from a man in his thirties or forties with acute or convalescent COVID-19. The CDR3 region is CASSTGGQGAKNIQYF. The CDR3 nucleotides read TGTGCCAGCAGCACCGGGGGACAGGGAGCCAAAAACATTCAGTACTTC.